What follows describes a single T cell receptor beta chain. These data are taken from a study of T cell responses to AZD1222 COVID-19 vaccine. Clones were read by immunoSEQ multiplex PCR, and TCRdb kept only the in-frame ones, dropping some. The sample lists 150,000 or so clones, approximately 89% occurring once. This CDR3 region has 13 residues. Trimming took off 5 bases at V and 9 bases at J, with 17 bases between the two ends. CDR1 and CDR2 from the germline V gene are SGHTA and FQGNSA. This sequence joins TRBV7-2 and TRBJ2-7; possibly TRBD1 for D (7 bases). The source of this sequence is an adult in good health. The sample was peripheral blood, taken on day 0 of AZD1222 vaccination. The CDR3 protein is CASSLDREDGQYF. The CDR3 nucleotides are TGTGCCAGCAGCCTCGACAGGGAGGACGGGCAGTACTTC. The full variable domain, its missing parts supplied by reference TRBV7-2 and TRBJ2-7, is GAGVSQSPSNKVTEKGKDVELRCDPISGHTALYWYRQSLGQGLEFLIYFQGNSAPDKSGLPSDRFSAERTGGSVSTLTIQRTQQEDSAVYLCASSLDREDGQYFGPGTRLTVT.